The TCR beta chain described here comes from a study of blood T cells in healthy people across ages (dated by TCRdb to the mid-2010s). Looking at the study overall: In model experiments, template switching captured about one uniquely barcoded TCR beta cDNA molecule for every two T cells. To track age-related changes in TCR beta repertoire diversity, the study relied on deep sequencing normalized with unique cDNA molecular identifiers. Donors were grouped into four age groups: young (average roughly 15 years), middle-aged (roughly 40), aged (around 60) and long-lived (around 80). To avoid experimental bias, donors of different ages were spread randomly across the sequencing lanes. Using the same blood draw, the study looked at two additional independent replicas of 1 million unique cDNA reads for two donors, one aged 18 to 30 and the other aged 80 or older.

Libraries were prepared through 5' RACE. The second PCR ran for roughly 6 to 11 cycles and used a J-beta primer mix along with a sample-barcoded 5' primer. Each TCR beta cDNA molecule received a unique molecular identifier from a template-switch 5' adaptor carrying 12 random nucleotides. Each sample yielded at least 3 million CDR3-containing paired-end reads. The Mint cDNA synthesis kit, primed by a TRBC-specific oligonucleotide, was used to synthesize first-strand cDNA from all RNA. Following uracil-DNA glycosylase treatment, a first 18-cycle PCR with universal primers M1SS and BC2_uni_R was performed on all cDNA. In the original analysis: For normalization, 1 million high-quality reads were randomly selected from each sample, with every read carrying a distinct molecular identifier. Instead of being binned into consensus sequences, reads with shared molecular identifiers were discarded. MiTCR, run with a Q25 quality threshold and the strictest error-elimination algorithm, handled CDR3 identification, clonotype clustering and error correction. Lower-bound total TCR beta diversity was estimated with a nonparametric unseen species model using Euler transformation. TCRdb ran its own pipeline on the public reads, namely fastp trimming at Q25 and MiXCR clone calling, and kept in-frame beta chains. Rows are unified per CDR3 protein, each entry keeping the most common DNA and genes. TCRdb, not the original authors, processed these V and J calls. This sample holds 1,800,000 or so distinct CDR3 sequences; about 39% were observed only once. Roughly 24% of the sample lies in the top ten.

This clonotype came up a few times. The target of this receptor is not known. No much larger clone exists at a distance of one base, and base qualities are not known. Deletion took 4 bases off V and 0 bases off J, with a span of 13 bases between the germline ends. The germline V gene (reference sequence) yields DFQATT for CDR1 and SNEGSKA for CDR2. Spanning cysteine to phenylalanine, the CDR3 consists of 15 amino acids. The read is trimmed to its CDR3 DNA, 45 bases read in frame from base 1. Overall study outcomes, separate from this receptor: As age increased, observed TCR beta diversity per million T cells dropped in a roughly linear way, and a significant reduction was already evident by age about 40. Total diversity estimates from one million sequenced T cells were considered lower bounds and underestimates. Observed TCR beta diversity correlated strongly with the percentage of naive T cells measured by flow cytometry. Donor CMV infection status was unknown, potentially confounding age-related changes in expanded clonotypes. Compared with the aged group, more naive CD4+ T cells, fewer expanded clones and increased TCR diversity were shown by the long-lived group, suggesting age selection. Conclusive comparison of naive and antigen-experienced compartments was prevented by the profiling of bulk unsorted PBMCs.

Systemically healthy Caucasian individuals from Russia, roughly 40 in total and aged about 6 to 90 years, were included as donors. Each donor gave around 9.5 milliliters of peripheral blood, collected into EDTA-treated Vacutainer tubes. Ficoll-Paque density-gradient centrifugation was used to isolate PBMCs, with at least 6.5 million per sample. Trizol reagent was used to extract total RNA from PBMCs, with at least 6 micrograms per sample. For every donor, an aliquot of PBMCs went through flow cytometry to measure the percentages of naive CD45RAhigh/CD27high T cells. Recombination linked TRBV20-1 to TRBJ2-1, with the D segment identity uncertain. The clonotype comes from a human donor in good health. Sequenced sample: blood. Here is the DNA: TGCAGTGCTATGAGTGGCGCGAGCTCCTACAATGAGCAGTTCTTC. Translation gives CSAMSGASSYNEQFF.